This T cell receptor beta chain comes out of a study of blood T cells in healthy people across ages. This clonotype was observed a few times. V lost 9 bases, J lost 6 bases, and 15 bases lay in between. CDR1 and CDR2 from the germline V gene are SGHVS and FQNEAQ. The CDR3 totals 12 residues. Investigators took about 9.2 milliliters of peripheral blood from every donor. Each sample gave at least 6 million isolated PBMCs. Next came a second PCR, run for roughly 6 to 11 cycles, which used a sample-barcoded 5' primer along with a J-beta primer mix. There were at least 2.5 million CDR3-containing paired-end reads obtained from each sample. MiXCR, run by TCRdb on the 5' RACE reads, gives a single entry per CDR3 protein. The table records hundreds of thousands of distinct CDR3 sequences, nearly 60% of them present only once.

J is TRBJ2-7 and V is TRBV7-8; perhaps D is TRBD1 or TRBD2 (6 bases each). This sequence originates from a man between 25 and 39 years old in good health. Sequences were obtained from blood. The CDR3 DNA follows: TGTGCCAGTAGGGGGGAAGAGGGCGAGCAGTACTTC. Amino acids: CASRGEEGEQYF. The full variable domain, with the rest looked up from reference TRBV7-8 and TRBJ2-7, is GAGVSQSPRYKVAKRGQDVALRCDPISGHVSLFWYQQALGQGPEFLTYFQNEAQLDKSGLPSDRFFAERPEGSVSTLKIQRTQQEDSAVYLCASRGEEGEQYFGPGTRLTVT.